This is a list of T cell receptor beta chains from one sample in a study of T cells in Graves' hyperthyroidism and ophthalmopathy. TCRdb processed the multiplex PCR reads anew with MiXCR; each CDR3 protein has one entry. Of approximately 400,000 distinct CDR3 sequences in the sample, around 16% were seen once. Input material: blood. These receptors all come from a woman between 18 and 29 years old with Graves' hyperthyroidism. Both conserved end residues are part of each CDR3. The order of the fields is V gene, J gene, clone size, D gene, CDR3 DNA, CDR3 protein. D genes are given only for firm matches. Expanded clones are given a class, and other clones once, few, many or no size at all.

V gene: TRBV3-1; J gene: TRBJ2-7; clone size: many; D gene: NA; CDR3 DNA: TGTGCCAGCAGCCAAGGACTGCCGGTGGGGGAGCAGTACTTC; CDR3 protein: CASSQGLPVGEQYF
V gene: TRBV18; J gene: TRBJ2-1; clone size: NA; D gene: TRBD2; CDR3 DNA: TGTACCAGCCCACTGGGGGAGGGCGGCTCCTACAATGAGCAGTTCTTC; CDR3 protein: CTSPLGEGGSYNEQFF
V gene: TRBV4-2; J gene: TRBJ2-5; clone size: many; D gene: NA; CDR3 DNA: TGTGCCAGCAGCCTCCCCCGGCGGGGAGAGACCCAGTACTTC; CDR3 protein: CASSLPRRGETQYF
V gene: TRBV28; J gene: TRBJ2-7; clone size: NA; D gene: NA; CDR3 DNA: TGTGCCAGCAGTTTTGCTGCTTTTTACGAGCAGTACTTC; CDR3 protein: CASSFAAFYEQYF
V gene: TRBV24-1; J gene: TRBJ2-6; clone size: few; D gene: NA; CDR3 DNA: TGTGCCACCAGTGGCGAACCGACGCCCTTCGTCCTGACTTTC; CDR3 protein: CATSGEPTPFVLTF
V gene: TRBV11-2; J gene: TRBJ2-3; clone size: many; D gene: NA; CDR3 DNA: TGTGCCAGCAGCGGCTCACAGGATAGGGCAGATACGCAGTATTTT; CDR3 protein: CASSGSQDRADTQYF
V gene: TRBV13; J gene: TRBJ2-3; clone size: many; D gene: NA; CDR3 DNA: TGTGCCAGCAGCCCCAAATGGCTAGCGAGCACAGATACGCAGTATTTT; CDR3 protein: CASSPKWLASTDTQYF
V gene: TRBV24-1; J gene: TRBJ2-2; clone size: many; D gene: NA; CDR3 DNA: TGTGCCACCAGTGATTCGAGGGACCGCACCGGGGAGCTGTTTTTT; CDR3 protein: CATSDSRDRTGELFF
V gene: TRBV29-1; J gene: TRBJ2-5; clone size: NA; D gene: TRBD1; CDR3 DNA: TGCAGCGTTGTGGGGGGACAGGGAAGAGAGACCCAGTACTTC; CDR3 protein: CSVVGGQGRETQYF
V gene: TRBV12-3/TRBV12-4; J gene: TRBJ1-1; clone size: many; D gene: TRBD1; CDR3 DNA: TGTGCCAGCAGGCGAGGGACAGTGAACACTGAAGCTTTCTTT; CDR3 protein: CASRRGTVNTEAFF
V gene: TRBV12-3/TRBV12-4; J gene: TRBJ2-4; clone size: NA; D gene: NA; CDR3 DNA: TGTGCCAGCAGCACGCTATTGGCCAAAAACATTCAGTACTTC; CDR3 protein: CASSTLLAKNIQYF
V gene: TRBV7-9; J gene: TRBJ1-6; clone size: many; D gene: NA; CDR3 DNA: TGTGCCAGCAGCTTTGGTGGCCAGGGAACTTGGGCCCTCCACTTT; CDR3 protein: CASSFGGQGTWALHF
V gene: TRBV3-1; J gene: TRBJ2-4; clone size: NA; D gene: TRBD2; CDR3 DNA: TGTGCCAGCAGCCCCACCCTTCTAGCGGGGGGGTTGACCAAAAACATTCAGTACTTC; CDR3 protein: CASSPTLLAGGLTKNIQYF
V gene: TRBV11-2; J gene: TRBJ2-1; clone size: many; D gene: NA; CDR3 DNA: TGTGCCAGCAGCTTACCCTTAGCCGGGACGGGCTACAATGAGCAGTTCTTC; CDR3 protein: CASSLPLAGTGYNEQFF
V gene: TRBV11-3; J gene: TRBJ2-7; clone size: few; D gene: TRBD2; CDR3 DNA: TGTGCCAGCAGCATGTCTAGCGGGAGCTCCTACGAGCAGTACTTC; CDR3 protein: CASSMSSGSSYEQYF
V gene: TRBV10-3; J gene: TRBJ2-5; clone size: many; D gene: TRBD2; CDR3 DNA: TGTGCCATCAGTGATCGCGGGAGGGTTCAAGAGACCCAGTACTTC; CDR3 protein: CAISDRGRVQETQYF
V gene: TRBV2; J gene: TRBJ2-7; clone size: many; D gene: NA; CDR3 DNA: TGTGCCAGCATTGACAGGACCTCCTACGAGCAGTACTTC; CDR3 protein: CASIDRTSYEQYF
V gene: TRBV19; J gene: TRBJ1-2; clone size: many; D gene: NA; CDR3 DNA: TGTGCCAGTGGGGTAAGACAAATTTCCGATGGCTACACCTTC; CDR3 protein: CASGVRQISDGYTF
V gene: TRBV7-8; J gene: TRBJ2-5; clone size: few; D gene: NA; CDR3 DNA: TGTGCCAGCAGCCGTCGTGTGGGGATCGCGGAGACCCAGTACTTC; CDR3 protein: CASSRRVGIAETQYF
V gene: TRBV12-3/TRBV12-4; J gene: TRBJ1-4; clone size: many; D gene: NA; CDR3 DNA: TGTGCCAGCAGTTCTCGGGAAGGCGAAAAACTGTTTTTT; CDR3 protein: CASSSREGEKLFF
V gene: TRBV6-1; J gene: TRBJ2-7; clone size: NA; D gene: NA; CDR3 DNA: TGTGCCAGCCGGCTTCCGAGCTCCTACGAGCAGTACTTC; CDR3 protein: CASRLPSSYEQYF
V gene: TRBV5-6; J gene: TRBJ2-3; clone size: NA; D gene: TRBD2; CDR3 DNA: TGTGCCAGCAGCCCCCTAGCGGGCTTTGACACAGATACGCAGTATTTT; CDR3 protein: CASSPLAGFDTDTQYF
V gene: TRBV12-3/TRBV12-4; J gene: TRBJ1-5; clone size: NA; D gene: NA; CDR3 DNA: TGTGCCAGCAGTTTAGGTTTAGGCAGGGTCAATCAGCCCCAGCATTTT; CDR3 protein: CASSLGLGRVNQPQHF
V gene: TRBV2; J gene: TRBJ1-2; clone size: many; D gene: TRBD1; CDR3 DNA: TGTGCCAGCAGCATTTATCCTCGGGACAGCGGTTCTAACTATGGCTACACCTTC; CDR3 protein: CASSIYPRDSGSNYGYTF